Listed here are 14 T cell receptor beta chains from one sample, sequenced in a study of control samples from healthy donors and cancer patients. The table came from immunoSEQ multiplex PCR; TCRdb's copy has only in-frame clones and leaves some out. The sample records about 110,000 clones, about nine tenths being singletons. Sequenced sample: blood. These receptors all stem from a human donor in good health. The donor label of this sample is uncertain.

This rearrangement joins TRBV27 to TRBJ2-7, with a tentative D call TRBD1 (6 bases). This CDR3 region has 15 residues. Trimming cost V 2 bases and J 0 bases, with 11 bases left between them. Germline loops: CDR1 MNHEY, CDR2 SMNVEV (reference sequence). Written as DNA, the CDR3 is TGTGCCAGCAGTTTAAACAGGGTGAGCTCCTACGAGCAGTACTTC. The encoded protein is CASSLNRVSSYEQYF.

This clone was counted a single time. This rearrangement joins TRBV7-2 to TRBJ1-2; TRBD1 matches 8 bases. The trim removed 4 bases at V and 6 bases at J, leaving 7 bases unmatched. The length of the CDR3 is 14 residues. Per germline, CDR1 SGHTA and CDR2 FQGNSA. As DNA, the CDR3 is TGTGCCAGCAGCTCTATGGACAGGGTCGATGGCTACACCTTC. Translation: CASSSMDRVDGYTF.

J is TRBJ1-5 and V is TRBV6-5; perhaps TRBD1 as D (6 bases). The CDR3 loop spans 15 amino acids. V lost 4 bases and J 0 bases, leaving 10 bases between the germline ends. The germline V gene encodes CDR1 MNHEY and CDR2 SVGAGI. The CDR3 reads CASSSDRNSNQPQHF. The CDR3 bases are TGTGCCAGCAGTTCCGACAGGAATAGCAATCAGCCCCAGCATTTT.

This clone was observed a handful of times. CDR3 loop: CASSPRSRRDEKLFF. CDR3 bases: TGTGCCAGCAGCCCAAGAAGCAGGCGGGATGAAAAACTGTTTTTT. The rearrangement links TRBV5-5 to TRBJ1-4; no clear D. There are 15 residues in the CDR3. Germline V lookup: CDR1 SGHKS, CDR2 YYEKEE (reference sequence). Between the trimmed V and J ends, which lost 4 bases and 6 bases, there was a span of 16 bases.

The chain employs TRBV3-1 (or the pseudogene TRBV3-2) and TRBJ1-2; no clear D. CDR1 is LGHDT, CDR2 YNNKEL, per germline (reference sequence). The CDR3 length is 15 residues. V was cut by 4 bases and J by 2 bases, with 14 bases left in between. The CDR3 DNA is TGTGCCAGCAGCCGGGGAGGAGCCCTGAACTATGGCTACACCTTC. Translation gives CASSRGGALNYGYTF.

This chain uses TRBV30 with TRBJ1-5, with 7 nucleotides matching TRBD1. Trimming removed 3 bases from V and 0 bases from J; junction bases left unmatched: 5. This CDR3 is built from 15 residues. The V gene's germline CDR1 is GTSNPN and CDR2 SVGIG (reference sequence). CDR3: CAWSRDSYSNQPQHF. CDR3 bases: TGTGCCTGGAGCCGGGACAGTTATAGCAATCAGCCCCAGCATTTT.

This chain uses TRBV7-2 with TRBJ1-1, with D hard to call. The germline gives CDR1 SGHTA, CDR2 FQGNSA. The CDR3 contains 14 residues. The V and J ends lost 1 base and 8 bases respectively, with 14 bases between them. The CDR3: CASSLDLFRAEAFF. CDR3 bases: TGTGCCAGCAGCTTAGATCTTTTTAGGGCAGAAGCTTTCTTT. The variable domain in full, completed from reference TRBV7-2 and TRBJ1-1, reads GAGVSQSPSNKVTEKGKDVELRCDPISGHTALYWYRQSLGQGLEFLIYFQGNSAPDKSGLPSDRFSAERTGGSVSTLTIQRTQQEDSAVYLCASSLDLFRAEAFFGQGTRLTVV.

The chain uses TRBV5-6 and TRBJ1-4, with 7 bases fitting TRBD1. Looked up from germline, CDR1 is SGHDT and CDR2 is YYEEEE. The CDR3 runs to 14 residues. The junction had 10 bases not matched to a gene; V was cut back by 0 bases and J by 14 bases. The CDR3 DNA reads TGTGCCAGCAGCTTGGGTTTGCTGGACAGGCGGCTGTTTTTT. This translates into CASSLGLLDRRLFF.

The chain joins TRBV27 to TRBJ1-2; D remains unclear. Germline-derived CDR1 and CDR2 are MNHEY and SMNVEV (reference sequence). Trimming took off 3 bases at V and 4 bases at J, with 18 bases between the two ends. The CDR3 totals 16 residues. The CDR3 sequence is CASSLGLLSAGYGYTF. CDR3 bases: TGTGCCAGCAGTTTGGGTTTATTATCAGCTGGCTATGGCTACACCTTC.

The gene calls are TRBV3-1 (or the pseudogene TRBV3-2) and TRBJ1-1; D remains ambiguous. This CDR3 has 12 amino acids. V was clipped by 1 base and J by 7 bases, with 7 bases between them. Per germline, CDR1 LGHDT and CDR2 YNNKEL (reference sequence). The CDR3 coding sequence is TGTGCCAGCAGCCAAGCTAAGGGTGAAGCTTTCTTT. It encodes CASSQAKGEAFF.

In its sample, this clone was seen once. V gene TRBV6-5 combines with J gene TRBJ1-6, with a possible D match to TRBD1 (5 bases). There are 14 residues in the CDR3. Germline CDR1 and CDR2: MNHEY and SVGAGI. V lost 6 bases and J 2 bases, leaving 8 bases between the germline ends. The chain's CDR3 is CASSSGPYNSPLHF. CDR3 bases: TGTGCCAGCAGCTCGGGGCCCTATAATTCACCCCTCCACTTT.

This CDR3 is CASSTNTNYGYTF. The CDR3 DNA is TGTGCCAGCAGTACAAATACTAACTATGGCTACACCTTC. The V and J genes are TRBV6-5 and TRBJ1-2, with D uncertain. Germline V CDR1 and CDR2: MNHEY, SVGAGI. Trimming removed 5 bases at V and 0 bases at J, with 7 bases between. The CDR3 is 13 residues long.

This sequence joins TRBV5-1 and TRBJ2-5, with a weak D call TRBD1 (6 bases). This CDR3 has 18 amino acids. Germline assignment: CDR1 SGHRS and CDR2 YFSETQ. Trimming stripped 0 bases from V and 1 base from J, with 19 bases between. This CDR3 is CASSLGGRPTVFQETQYF. The CDR3 DNA sequence: TGCGCCAGCAGCTTGGGGGGGCGTCCAACAGTCTTCCAAGAGACCCAGTACTTC.

The V and J genes are TRBV7-6 and TRBJ2-3, with D perhaps being TRBD1 or TRBD2 (6 bases each). Per germline, CDR1 SGHVS and CDR2 FNYEAQ. V was trimmed by 1 base and J by 4 bases, leaving 12 bases between them. The CDR3 is 15 residues long. The CDR3, as DNA: TGTGCCAGCAGCTTAGGGGGGGCGGTCCCAGATACGCAGTATTTT. Its protein is CASSLGGAVPDTQYF.